This TCR beta chain was profiled in a study of T cell changes during pregnancy in multiple sclerosis. The method was immunoSEQ multiplex PCR; TCRdb's version includes in-frame clones alone and lacks a portion of them. This repertoire shows about 80,000 clones, about 92% found once; its top ten account for 1.4%. CDR3 length equals 15 residues. V shed 0 bases and J shed 5 bases, with 15 bases lying between them. Germline V gene lookup returns CDR1 SGHRS and CDR2 YFSETQ. Sequencing was performed on peripheral blood, taken before pregnancy. This TCR derives from a female donor with multiple sclerosis, enrolled in a pregnancy study. The V and J genes are TRBV5-1 and TRBJ2-7; maybe TRBD1 (5 bases). CDR3 in DNA: TGCGCCAGCAGCTTGGTTTCTGGGGCCCACCACGAGCAGTACTTC. Encoded protein: CASSLVSGAHHEQYF.